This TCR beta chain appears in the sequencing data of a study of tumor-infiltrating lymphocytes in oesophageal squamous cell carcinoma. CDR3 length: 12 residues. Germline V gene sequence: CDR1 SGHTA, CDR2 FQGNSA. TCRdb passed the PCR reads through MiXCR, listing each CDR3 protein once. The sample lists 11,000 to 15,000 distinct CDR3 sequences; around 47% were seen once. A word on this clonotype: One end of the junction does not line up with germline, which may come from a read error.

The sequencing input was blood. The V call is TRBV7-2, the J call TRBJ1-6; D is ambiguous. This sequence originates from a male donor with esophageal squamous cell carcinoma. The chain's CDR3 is CASNLSEYEQYF. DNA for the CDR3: TGTGCCAGCAACTTAAGCGAATACGAGCAGTACTTT. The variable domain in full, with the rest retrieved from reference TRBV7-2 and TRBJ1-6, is GAGVSQSPSNKVTEKGKDVELRCDPISGHTALYWYRQSLGQGLEFLIYFQGNSAPDKSGLPSDRFSAERTGGSVSTLTIQRTQQEDSAVYLCASNLSEYEQYFGNGTRLTVT.